The entry below describes one TCR beta chain. This CDR3 region has 12 residues. The V gene's germline CDR1 is LNHDA and CDR2 SQIVND (reference sequence). V was clipped by 6 bases and J by 9 bases, with 9 bases between them. This entry comes from a study of blood T cell repertoires in COVID-19. Background on the study: T cells, B-cell-depleted T cells, or PBMCs supplied cDNA or gDNA.

While infection was still active, Seattle patients were enrolled and then followed longitudinally. TCRdb's table, derived via immunoSEQ multiplex PCR, lists solely in-frame clones and lacks some. Among 190,000 or so clones, less than 95% were seen once, and the ten largest hold about 0.8%. The source material was peripheral blood. The genes are TRBV19 and TRBJ1-6; D is possibly TRBD1 (6 bases). The source is a man aged 30-40 years with COVID-19, enrolled during active disease. As DNA, the CDR3 is TGTGCCAGTAGACAGGGCGGTTCACCCCTCCACTTT. Translation gives CASRQGGSPLHF.